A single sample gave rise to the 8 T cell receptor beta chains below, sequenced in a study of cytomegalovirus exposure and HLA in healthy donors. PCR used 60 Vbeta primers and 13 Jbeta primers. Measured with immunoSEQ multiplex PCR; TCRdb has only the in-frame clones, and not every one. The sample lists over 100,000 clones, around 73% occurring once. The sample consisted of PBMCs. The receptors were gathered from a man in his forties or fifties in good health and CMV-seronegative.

CDR3 in DNA: TGTGCCAGCAGCCCGAAAGGGGCAACCCATACGCAGTATTTT. Translating gives CASSPKGATHTQYF. V and J are TRBV5-4 and TRBJ2-3, with a tentative D call TRBD1 (5 bases). This CDR3 has 14 residues. Between the trimmed V and J ends, which lost 4 bases and 7 bases, there was a span of 16 bases. CDR1 is SGHNT, CDR2 YYREEE, per germline (reference sequence).

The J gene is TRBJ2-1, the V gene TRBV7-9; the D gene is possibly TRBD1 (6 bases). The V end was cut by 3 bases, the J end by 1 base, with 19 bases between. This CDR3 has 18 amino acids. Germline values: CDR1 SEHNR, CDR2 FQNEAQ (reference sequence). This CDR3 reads CASSFEQVRGTSYNEQFF. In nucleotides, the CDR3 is TGTGCCAGCAGCTTCGAGCAGGTCAGGGGCACGTCCTACAATGAGCAGTTCTTC.

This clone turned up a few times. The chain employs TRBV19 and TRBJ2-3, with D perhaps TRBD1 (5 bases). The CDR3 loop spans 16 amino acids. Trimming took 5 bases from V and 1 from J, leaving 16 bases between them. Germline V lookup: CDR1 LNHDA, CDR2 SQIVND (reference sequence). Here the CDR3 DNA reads TGTGCCAGTAGTTTAGGGGTTGGCGGCCGCACAGATACGCAGTATTTT. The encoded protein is CASSLGVGGRTDTQYF.

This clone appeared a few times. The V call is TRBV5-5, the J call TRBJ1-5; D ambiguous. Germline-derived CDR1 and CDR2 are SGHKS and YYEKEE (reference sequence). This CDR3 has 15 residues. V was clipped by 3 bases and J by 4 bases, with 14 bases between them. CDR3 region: CASSSDRTANQPQHF. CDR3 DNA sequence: TGTGCCAGCAGCTCAGACCGAACAGCTAATCAGCCCCAGCATTTT.

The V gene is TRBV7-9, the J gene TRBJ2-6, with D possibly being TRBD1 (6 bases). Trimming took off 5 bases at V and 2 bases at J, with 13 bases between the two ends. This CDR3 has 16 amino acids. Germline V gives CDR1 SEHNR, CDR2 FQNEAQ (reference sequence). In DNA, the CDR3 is TGTGCCAGCAGCCAAATTACAGGGCCTGGGGCCAACGTCCTGACTTTC. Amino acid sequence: CASSQITGPGANVLTF. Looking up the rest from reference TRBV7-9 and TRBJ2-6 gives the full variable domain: DTGVSQNPRHKITKRGQNVTFRCDPISEHNRLYWYRQTLGQGPEFLTYFQNEAQLEKSRLLSDRFSAERPKGSFSTLEIQRTEQGDSAMYLCASSQITGPGANVLTFGAGSRLTVL.

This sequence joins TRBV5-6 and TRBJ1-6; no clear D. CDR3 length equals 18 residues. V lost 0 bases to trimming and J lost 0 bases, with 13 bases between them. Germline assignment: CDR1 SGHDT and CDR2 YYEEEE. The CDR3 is CASSLDGNLDSYNSPLHF. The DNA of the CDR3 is TGTGCCAGCAGCTTGGACGGTAACCTTGACTCCTATAATTCACCCCTCCACTTT. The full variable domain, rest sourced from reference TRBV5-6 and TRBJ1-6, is DAGVTQSPTHLIKTRGQQVTLRCSPKSGHDTVSWYQQALGQGPQFIFQYYEEEERQRGNFPDRFSGHQFPNYSSELNVNALLLGDSALYLCASSLDGNLDSYNSPLHFGNGTRLTVT.

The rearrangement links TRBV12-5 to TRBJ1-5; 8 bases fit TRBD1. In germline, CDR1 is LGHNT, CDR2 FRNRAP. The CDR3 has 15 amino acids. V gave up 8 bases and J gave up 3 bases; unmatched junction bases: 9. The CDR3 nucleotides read TGTGCTAGTTGCCCGGGACAGGTAAACAATCAGCCCCAGCATTTT. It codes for CASCPGQVNNQPQHF.

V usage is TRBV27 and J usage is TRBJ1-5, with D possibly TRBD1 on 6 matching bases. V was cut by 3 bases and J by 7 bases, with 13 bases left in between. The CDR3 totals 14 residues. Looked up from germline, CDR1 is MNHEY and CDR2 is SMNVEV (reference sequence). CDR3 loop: CASSFGQMVQPQHF. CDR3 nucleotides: TGTGCCAGCAGTTTCGGACAGATGGTACAGCCCCAGCATTTT.